The next 32 T cell receptor beta chains were all read from a single sample in a study of regulatory T cells in long-lasting Graves disease. The time point here: newly diagnosed GD, antithyroid drugs for less than 3 months. RNA from PBMCs was the source of the TCR library. Building the TCR beta libraries relied on iRepertoire HTBI primers, and CDR3 regions underwent Arm-PCR. From the multiplex PCR reads, TCRdb called clonotypes with MiXCR, one entry per CDR3 protein. The table lists 360,000 or so distinct CDR3 sequences, approximately 12% of them singletons. The sample was also linked to a second study, of T cells in Graves' hyperthyroidism and ophthalmopathy.

The specimen was peripheral blood mononuclear cells (PBMCs), collected at new diagnosis, from a patient treated with antithyroid drugs. The receptors stem from a woman aged 18-30 years with Graves disease.

This clonotype was seen at least ten times. The chain has TRBV6-2 or TRBV6-3 and TRBJ1-5; a weak D match, TRBD1 (5 bases). Trimming pared 4 bases from V and 5 bases from J, leaving 9 bases between. There are 13 residues in the CDR3. Germline CDR1 is MNHEY and CDR2 is SVGEGT. The CDR3 DNA reads TGTGCCAGCAGTTGGGACTTTTATCAGCCCCAGCATTTT. Protein sequence: CASSWDFYQPQHF.

The chain employs TRBV5-1 and TRBJ1-1; D is unresolved. Trimming took 0 bases from V and 6 from J, leaving 15 bases between them. The V gene's germline CDR1 is SGHRS and CDR2 YFSETQ. The CDR3 sequence is 15 residues long. The CDR3 region has the DNA TGCGCCAGCAGCTTGGCCGGGAGGCGGCAAGCTGAAGCTTTCTTT. Amino acids: CASSLAGRRQAEAFF.

The chain links TRBV29-1 to TRBJ1-1; D not resolved. Trimming removed 7 bases at V and 3 bases at J, with 6 bases between. CDR3 length equals 10 residues. From germline, CDR1 is SQVTM and CDR2 ANQGSEA. The CDR3 spells CSASYTEAFF. As DNA, the CDR3 is TGCAGCGCTAGTTACACTGAAGCTTTCTTT.

The sample holds a few counts of this clonotype. The chain combines TRBV5-1 with TRBJ1-1; D is unresolved. Germline CDR1 and CDR2: SGHRS and YFSETQ. The CDR3 is 14 residues long. Trimming pared 0 bases from V and 0 bases from J, leaving 6 bases between. The DNA for the CDR3 is TGCGCCAGCAGCTTGGTGGGTATGAACACTGAAGCTTTCTTT. It yields the protein CASSLVGMNTEAFF. The full variable domain, its missing parts supplied by reference TRBV5-1 and TRBJ1-1, is KAGVTQTPRYLIKTRGQQVTLSCSPISGHRSVSWYQQTPGQGLQFLFEYFSETQRNKGNFPGRFSGRQFSNSRSEMNVSTLELGDSALYLCASSLVGMNTEAFFGQGTRLTVV.

This clonotype has ten or more counts. The chain couples TRBV5-1 to TRBJ2-1, with 16 bases fitting TRBD2. Trimming cost V 7 bases and J 9 bases; bases outside gene matches: 7. In germline, CDR1 is SGHRS, CDR2 YFSETQ. This CDR3 is 15 amino acids long. The CDR3 coding sequence is TGCGCCAGCGTCGGGGGACTAGCGGGGGGGAGTGAGCAGTTCTTC. Its protein is CASVGGLAGGSEQFF.

This clonotype showed up many times. The chain recombines TRBV24-1 with TRBJ2-2, with a possible D match to TRBD1 (6 bases). Trimming stripped 1 base from V and 4 bases from J, with 12 bases between. Germline V lookup: CDR1 KGHDR, CDR2 SFDVKD. The CDR3 loop spans 16 amino acids. DNA for the CDR3: TGTGCCACCAGTGATTTCGGCAGGGGAGCCACCGGGGAGCTGTTTTTT. Its translation is CATSDFGRGATGELFF.

This clonotype was seen at least ten times. This rearrangement joins TRBV6-2 or TRBV6-3 to TRBJ2-3; no clear D. The CDR3 covers 13 residues. Germline CDR1 and CDR2: MNHEY and SVGEGT. The germline V and J ends were trimmed by 2 bases and 6 bases, with 9 bases remaining between them. The DNA of the CDR3 is TGTGCCAGCAGTTACCTGCAGCGTGATACGCAGTATTTT. Translated: CASSYLQRDTQYF.

There are many counts of this clonotype. The chain employs TRBV6-1 and TRBJ2-5; 8 bases are shared with TRBD2. Germline assignment: CDR1 MNHNS and CDR2 SASEGT. The CDR3 is made up of 15 amino acids. J was trimmed by 3 bases and V by 7 bases; bases with no gene match: 10. CDR3 amino acids: CASNWRLANEETQYF. CDR3 DNA: TGTGCCAGCAATTGGCGACTAGCGAACGAAGAGACCCAGTACTTC.

This clonotype was seen a handful of times. The V and J genes are TRBV20-1 and TRBJ1-1; 9 bases align to TRBD1. This CDR3 contains 14 residues. In germline, CDR1 is DFQATT, CDR2 SNEGSKA (reference sequence). Germline trimming cut 2 bases from V and 3 bases from J; bases unmatched to any gene: 4. CDR3 bases: TGCAGTGCTAGATCGACAGGGGGGGACACTGAAGCTTTCTTT. It is translated as CSARSTGGDTEAFF.

This clonotype was seen repeatedly, ten times or more. The chain combines TRBV5-1 with TRBJ2-1; 8 bases align to TRBD2. Trimming at V came to 0 bases and at J to 3 bases, leaving 8 bases not matched to a gene. Germline V gives CDR1 SGHRS, CDR2 YFSETQ. The CDR3 spans 17 residues. DNA for the CDR3: TGCGCCAGCAGCTTGGCCTCGAGCGGGAGATTCTACAATGAGCAGTTCTTC. Translating gives CASSLASSGRFYNEQFF. The full variable domain, in which reference TRBV5-1 and TRBJ2-1 provide the parts outside the CDR3, is KAGVTQTPRYLIKTRGQQVTLSCSPISGHRSVSWYQQTPGQGLQFLFEYFSETQRNKGNFPGRFSGRQFSNSRSEMNVSTLELGDSALYLCASSLASSGRFYNEQFFGPGTRLTVL.

This clonotype was observed many times. V is TRBV7-9 and J is TRBJ2-4; D may be TRBD1 or TRBD2 (5 bases each). The germline V gene has CDR1 SEHNR and CDR2 FQNEAQ (reference sequence). The CDR3 has 16 residues. Trimming stripped 1 base from V and 8 bases from J, with 18 bases between. CDR3 bases: TGTGCCAGCAGCTTAGATCAAAACTCTTTGGGGGACATTCAGTACTTC. Amino acids: CASSLDQNSLGDIQYF.

The chain carries TRBV5-6 and TRBJ2-2, with no clear D. The V end was cut by 2 bases, the J end by 7 bases, with 6 bases between. Germline V CDR1 and CDR2: SGHDT, YYEEEE. CDR3 size: 12 residues. CDR3 nucleotides: TGTGCCAGCAGCTTTGGTTTCGGGGAGCTGTTTTTT. Protein sequence: CASSFGFGELFF.

This clonotype was observed many times. This chain links TRBV7-8 with TRBJ2-7, with D possibly TRBD2 on 6 matching bases. Trimming shortened V by 1 base and J by 3 bases, and 19 bases separated the two germline ends. This CDR3 spans 17 amino acids. The germline gives CDR1 SGHVS, CDR2 FQNEAQ. The CDR3 nucleotides are TGTGCCAGCAGCTTAGAGCGGCGGGGTGGGGCTAGCTACGAGCAGTACGTC. Its translation is CASSLERRGGASYEQYV.

This clonotype was picked up many times. The chain's CDR3 is CASSPRTTGISEQYF. The DNA for the CDR3 is TGTGCCAGCTCACCCCGAACGACAGGGATCTCCGAGCAGTACTTC. The J gene is TRBJ2-7, the V gene TRBV18, with 7 positions matching TRBD1. J gave up 6 bases and V 3 bases, and 11 bases lay outside the gene matches. The CDR3 totals 15 residues. The V gene's germline CDR1 is KGHSH and CDR2 LQKENI. The full variable domain, completed using reference TRBV18 and TRBJ2-7, is NAGVMQNPRHLVRRRGQEARLRCSPMKGHSHVYWYRQLPEEGLKFMVYLQKENIIDESGMPKERFSAEFPKEGPSILRIQQVVRGDSAAYFCASSPRTTGISEQYFGPGTRLTVT.

The table lists this clonotype with a count of one. The rearrangement joins TRBV6-2 or TRBV6-3 to TRBJ2-1, with no clear D. Looked up from germline, CDR1 is MNHEY and CDR2 is SVGEGT. V was cut by 7 bases and J by 0 bases, with 10 bases left in between. The CDR3 extends over 14 amino acids. The CDR3 region has the DNA TGTGCCAGCAATTCCTGGAGCTCCTACAATGAGCAGTTCTTC. Protein product: CASNSWSSYNEQFF.

This clonotype was found many times. V and J are TRBV11-3 and TRBJ2-7; D is unclear. V lost 1 base to trimming and J lost 7 bases, with 11 bases between them. The V gene's germline CDR1 is SGHNT and CDR2 YENEEA. The CDR3 has 13 residues. The CDR3 loop is CASSLVAGPEQYF. In DNA, the CDR3 is TGTGCCAGCAGCTTAGTGGCAGGTCCAGAGCAGTACTTC.

This clonotype was seen repeatedly, ten times or more. This chain joins TRBV11-2 and TRBJ2-1, with 7 bases matching TRBD2. The CDR3 is 16 amino acids. Per germline, CDR1 SGHAT and CDR2 FQNNGV. The V segment lost 2 bases and the J segment 7 bases; nucleotides outside the gene matches: 11. The chain's CDR3 is CASSLFAGGSSNEQFF. The CDR3 DNA is TGTGCCAGCAGCTTATTTGCTGGCGGGAGCAGTAATGAGCAGTTCTTC.

Ten or more counts support this clonotype. The genes are TRBV12-3 or TRBV12-4 and TRBJ1-4; possible D gene TRBD1, 5 bases. CDR3 size: 13 residues. V was trimmed by 8 bases and J by 5 bases, leaving 12 bases between them. Here the CDR3 reads CASRQGVNEKLFF. DNA of the CDR3: TGTGCCAGCCGCCAAGGGGTAAATGAAAAACTGTTTTTT.

This clonotype came up a few times. V and J are TRBV6-2 or TRBV6-3 and TRBJ2-4; D gene ambiguous. This CDR3 spans 16 amino acids. Germline lookup yields CDR1 MNHEY and CDR2 SVGEGT. V lost 5 bases and J 7 bases, leaving 21 bases between the germline ends. The CDR3 spells CASSQTAAPPWNIQYF. The DNA for the CDR3 is TGTGCCAGCAGTCAGACGGCCGCACCGCCCTGGAACATTCAGTACTTC.

This clonotype was seen ten or more times. The rearrangement links TRBV2 to TRBJ1-2; 9 bases are shared with TRBD1. CDR3 length equals 15 residues. CDR1 and CDR2 (germline): SNHLY, FYNNEI. The V gene end was trimmed by 4 bases and the J gene end by 8 bases; junction bases not matched to a gene: 11. CDR3 sequence (DNA): TGTGCCAGCAGTGCAGAAGGTGGGACAGGGAGCGGCTACACCTTC. Amino acids: CASSAEGGTGSGYTF.

This clonotype was recorded many times. The J gene is TRBJ2-3, the V gene TRBV7-9; D could derive from TRBD1 or TRBD2 (5 bases each). Trimming left V 1 base short and J 5 bases short, with 19 bases between. The CDR3 has 17 amino acids. Looked up from germline, CDR1 is SEHNR and CDR2 is FQNEAQ (reference sequence). The CDR3 reads CASSLVKGRPGEDTQYF. CDR3 bases: TGTGCCAGCAGCTTAGTCAAGGGGCGCCCCGGGGAAGATACGCAGTATTTT.

There are many counts of this clonotype. V gene TRBV4-3 combines with J gene TRBJ2-3, with 10 bases fitting TRBD2. This CDR3 is 15 amino acids long. CDR1 LGHNA and CDR2 YSLEER come from the germline V gene. Trimming took 2 bases from V and 1 from J; bases not matched to a gene: 0. DNA of the CDR3: TGCGCCAGCAGCCAAAGCGGGAGGGGCACAGATACGCAGTATTTT. It specifies CASSQSGRGTDTQYF.

This clonotype was found many times. The chain links TRBV28 to TRBJ1-4; no reliable D call. This CDR3 is built from 15 residues. Germline CDR1 reads MDHEN; CDR2 reads SYDVKM. Trimming shortened V by 6 bases and J by 0 bases, and 11 bases separated the two germline ends. The CDR3 DNA reads as TGTGCCAGCAGGTCAGAGCCGGCAACTAATGAAAAACTGTTTTTT. Its translation is CASRSEPATNEKLFF.

This clonotype occurred many times. The chain employs TRBV20-1 and TRBJ2-3; maybe TRBD2 (6 bases). CDR1 and CDR2 from the germline V gene are DFQATT and SNEGSKA (reference sequence). V was shortened by 8 bases and J by 2 bases, with 17 bases between the two germline ends. The CDR3 extends over 14 amino acids. CDR3 in DNA: TGCAGTTCCCGAAGCCGGGGGACCACAGATACGCAGTATTTT. Its translation is CSSRSRGTTDTQYF.

On this clonotype itself: A read error may explain this, as a much larger clone is one base away. The chain employs TRBV7-9 and TRBJ2-7; D is possibly TRBD1 (6 bases). The CDR3 has 15 amino acids. Germline V lookup: CDR1 SEHNR, CDR2 FQNEAQ (reference sequence). The CDR3 sequence: CASSLGGDRSYEQHF. The DNA for the CDR3 is TGTGCCAGCAGCTTAGGGGGAGACAGGAGCTACGAGCAGCACTTC.

This clonotype was recorded at least ten times. V gene TRBV28 combines with J gene TRBJ1-2, with D perhaps TRBD1 (5 bases). V was trimmed by 5 bases and J by 1 base, leaving 8 bases between them. The CDR3 is 13 amino acids. The germline gives CDR1 MDHEN, CDR2 SYDVKM. CDR3 amino acids: CASSGRVNYGYTF. The CDR3 nucleotides read TGTGCCAGCAGTGGCAGGGTTAACTATGGCTACACCTTC.

The chain carries TRBV4-1 and TRBJ2-3; 7 nucleotides line up with TRBD1. Germline V gives CDR1 MGHRA, CDR2 YSYEKL. With 1 base clipped from V and 5 bases from J, the junction kept 3 bases outside the gene matches. This CDR3 has 14 amino acids. CDR3 DNA sequence: TGCGCCAGCAGCCAAGGACAGGGCATAGATACGCAGTATTTT. It specifies CASSQGQGIDTQYF.

The V and J genes are TRBV20-1 and TRBJ1-6, with 7 nucleotides matching TRBD1. Germline V gene data show CDR1 as DFQATT and CDR2 as SNEGSKA (reference sequence). Unmatched junction bases numbered 5, after V lost 5 bases and J lost 1 base. The CDR3 has 15 amino acids. The CDR3: CSASVTGSYNSPLHF. DNA of the CDR3: TGCAGTGCTTCCGTGACAGGGTCCTATAATTCACCCCTCCACTTT.

This clonotype was counted many times. CDR3 loop: CASSGLASTDTQYF. CDR3 DNA: TGTGCCAGCAGCGGCCTAGCAAGCACAGATACGCAGTATTTT. The rearrangement uses TRBV6-2 or TRBV6-3 and TRBJ2-3; maybe TRBD2 (5 bases). V dropped 6 bases and J dropped 0 bases, with 10 bases sitting between them. Germline-derived CDR1 and CDR2 are MNHEY and SVGEGT. The CDR3 is 14 amino acids.

V is TRBV7-9 and J is TRBJ2-1; D ambiguous. The CDR3 spans 14 residues. With 8 bases removed from V and 0 bases from J, the gap between germline ends came to 11 bases. Germline-derived CDR1 and CDR2 are SEHNR and FQNEAQ (reference sequence). DNA of the CDR3: TGTGCCAGCCGCACCATGGGCTCCTACAATGAGCAGTTCTTC. This encodes CASRTMGSYNEQFF. The full variable domain, completed using reference TRBV7-9 and TRBJ2-1, is DTGVSQNPRHKITKRGQNVTFRCDPISEHNRLYWYRQTLGQGPEFLTYFQNEAQLEKSRLLSDRFSAERPKGSFSTLEIQRTEQGDSAMYLCASRTMGSYNEQFFGPGTRLTVL.

This clonotype came up a few times. The chain carries TRBV29-1 and TRBJ2-1; 10 bases match TRBD2. Germline CDR1 and CDR2: SQVTM and ANQGSEA. Losses at the gene ends were 7 bases for V and 0 bases for J; bases not matched to a gene: 3. The CDR3 totals 14 residues. DNA of the CDR3: TGCAGCGGTGGACTAGCGGCCTCCTACAATGAGCAGTTCTTC. Translating gives CSGGLAASYNEQFF.

This clonotype was counted many times. This CDR3 reads CASSLESRNIQYF. DNA for the CDR3: TGTGCCAGCAGCTTAGAGTCTAGGAACATTCAGTACTTC. This chain connects TRBV11-2 to TRBJ2-4; D is uncertain. Germline V gene data show CDR1 as SGHAT and CDR2 as FQNNGV. V lost 0 bases, J lost 7 bases, and 7 bases lay in between. The CDR3 runs 13 residues.